This TCR beta chain was captured in a study of regulatory T cells in long-lasting Graves disease. General study results and limits: Between persistent patients, 2,500 to 3,500 public clonotypes were shared, exceeding the 966 shared between new patients.

Libraries of TCR beta came from iRepertoire HTBI primers plus Arm-PCR of CDR3 regions. TCRdb reprocessed the multiplex PCR reads with MiXCR, giving one entry per CDR3 protein. Of fewer than 350,000 distinct CDR3 sequences listed, roughly 18% are singletons. A remark on this clonotype: The target antigen is unknown.

Sample time point: newly diagnosed GD, antithyroid drugs for less than 3 months. RNA from PBMCs was the source of the TCR library. Graves' disease was diagnosed by American Thyroid Association guidelines. The patient group derived from an endocrinology department in Xi'an, China. The J segment lost 11 bases and the V segment lost 6 bases, leaving 9 bases of the junction unmatched. The CDR3 length is 13 residues. The chain is built from TRBV12-3 or TRBV12-4 and TRBJ2-5; 10 positions agree with TRBD2. This clonotype was sampled from a female donor with Graves disease. The material was peripheral blood mononuclear cells (PBMCs), obtained at new diagnosis, from a patient treated with antithyroid drugs. CDR3 nucleotides: TGTGCCAGCAGAACTAGCGGGAAGGGGGAGCAGTACTTC. The encoded protein is CASRTSGKGEQYF.